Listed below are T cell receptor beta chains from one sample, sequenced in a study of cytomegalovirus exposure and HLA in healthy donors. The repertoire was sequenced with immunoSEQ multiplex PCR; TCRdb's copy has only in-frame clones and lacks some. The profile shows approximately 140,000 clones, about four fifths of them singletons. The sequenced sample was PBMCs. These receptors were collected from a male donor in good health and CMV-seronegative. Both conserved end residues are part of each CDR3. The D gene is left open where the match is weak. Clone size, where shown, is once, few, many, or a class for clones that have expanded.

CASSEKMGEAEAFF,TGTGCCAGCAGTGAAAAGATGGGGGAGGCTGAAGCTTTCTTT,TRBV6-1,TRBJ1-1,-,14,-
CASSVENYEQYF,TGTGCCAGCAGCGTTGAGAACTACGAGCAGTACTTC,TRBV5-6,TRBJ2-7,-,12,once
CASSLGGGESTEAFF,TGTGCCAGCAGCCTGGGCGGGGGAGAAAGCACTGAAGCTTTCTTT,TRBV5-4,TRBJ1-1,-,15,-
CASTFIGLSSEQFF,TGCGCCAGCACTTTCATCGGACTATCTAGTGAGCAGTTCTTC,TRBV10-2,TRBJ2-1,-,14,-
CAWSVQVLSRSGNTIYF,TGTGCCTGGAGCGTACAGGTTCTGTCCCGCTCTGGAAACACCATATATTTT,TRBV30,TRBJ1-3,-,17,few
CASSLGLAITGEQYF,TGTGCCAGCAGCTTAGGACTAGCGATCACGGGCGAGCAGTACTTC,TRBV7-8,TRBJ2-7,TRBD2,15,-
CASSTQTGELFF,TGTGCCAGCAGTACCCAGACCGGGGAGCTGTTTTTT,TRBV27,TRBJ2-2,-,12,-
CASSPTTGAVEKLFF,TGTGCCAGCAGCCCCACGACAGGGGCAGTCGAAAAACTGTTTTTT,TRBV7-6,TRBJ1-4,TRBD1,15,-
CASSLLGRKSGWYEQYF,TGTGCCAGCAGCTTATTGGGCCGCAAGTCGGGGTGGTACGAGCAGTACTTC,TRBV7-2,TRBJ2-7,-,17,-
CASSLGSTGEQYF,TGTGCCAGCAGTCTTGGTTCCACGGGCGAGCAGTACTTC,TRBV6-5,TRBJ2-7,-,13,many